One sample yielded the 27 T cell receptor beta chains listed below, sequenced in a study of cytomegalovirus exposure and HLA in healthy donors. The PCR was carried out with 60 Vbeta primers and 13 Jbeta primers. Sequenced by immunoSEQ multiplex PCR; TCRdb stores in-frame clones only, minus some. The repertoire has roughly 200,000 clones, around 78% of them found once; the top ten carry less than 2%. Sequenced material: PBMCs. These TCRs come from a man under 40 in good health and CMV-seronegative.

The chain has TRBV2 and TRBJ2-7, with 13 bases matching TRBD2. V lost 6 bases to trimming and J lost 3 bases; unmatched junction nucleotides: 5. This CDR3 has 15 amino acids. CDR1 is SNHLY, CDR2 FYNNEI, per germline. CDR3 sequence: CASRGTSGALYEQYF. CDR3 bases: TGTGCCAGCAGGGGGACTAGCGGGGCCCTCTACGAGCAGTACTTC. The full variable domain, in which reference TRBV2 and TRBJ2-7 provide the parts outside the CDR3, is EPEVTQTPSHQVTQMGQEVILRCVPISNHLYFYWYRQILGQKVEFLVSFYNNEISEKSEIFDDQFSVERPDGSNFTLKIRSTKLEDSAMYFCASRGTSGALYEQYFGPGTRLTVT.

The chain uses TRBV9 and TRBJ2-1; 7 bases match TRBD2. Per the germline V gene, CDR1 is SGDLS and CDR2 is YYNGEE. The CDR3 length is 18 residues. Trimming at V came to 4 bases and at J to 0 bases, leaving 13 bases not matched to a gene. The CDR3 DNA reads TGTGCCAGCAGCTCCGGGACTAATTTCGAAAACTCCTACAATGAGCAGTTCTTC. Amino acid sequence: CASSSGTNFENSYNEQFF.

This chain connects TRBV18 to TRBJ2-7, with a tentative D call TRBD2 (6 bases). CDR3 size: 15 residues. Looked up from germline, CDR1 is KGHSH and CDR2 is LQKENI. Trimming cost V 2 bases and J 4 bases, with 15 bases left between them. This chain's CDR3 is CASSPTRAGYYEQYF. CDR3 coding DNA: TGTGCCAGCTCACCAACGCGGGCGGGATATTACGAGCAGTACTTC.

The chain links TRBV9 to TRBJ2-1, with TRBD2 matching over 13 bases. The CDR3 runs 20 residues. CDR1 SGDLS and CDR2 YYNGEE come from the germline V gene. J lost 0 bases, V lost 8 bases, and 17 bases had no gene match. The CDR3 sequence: CARIPWPPGLAGSSYNEQFF. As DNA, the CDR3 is TGTGCCAGGATCCCTTGGCCCCCGGGACTAGCGGGAAGCTCCTACAATGAGCAGTTCTTC.

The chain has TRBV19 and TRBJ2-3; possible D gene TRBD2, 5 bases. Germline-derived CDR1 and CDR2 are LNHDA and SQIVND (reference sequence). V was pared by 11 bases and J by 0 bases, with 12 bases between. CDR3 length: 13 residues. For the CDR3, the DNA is TGTGCCGGGAGAGAGCCCAGCACAGATACGCAGTATTTT. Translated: CAGREPSTDTQYF.

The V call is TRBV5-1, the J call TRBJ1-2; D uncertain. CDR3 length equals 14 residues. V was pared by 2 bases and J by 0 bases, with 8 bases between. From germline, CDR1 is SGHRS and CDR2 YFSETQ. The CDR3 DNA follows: TGCGCCAGCAGCTTTGACACCCCTAACTATGGCTACACCTTC. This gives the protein CASSFDTPNYGYTF.

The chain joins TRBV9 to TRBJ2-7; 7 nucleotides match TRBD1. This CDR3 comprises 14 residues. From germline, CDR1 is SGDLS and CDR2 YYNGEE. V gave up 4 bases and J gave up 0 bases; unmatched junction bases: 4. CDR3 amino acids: CASSPRQGSYEQYF. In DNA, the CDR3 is TGTGCCAGCAGCCCGCGACAGGGCTCCTACGAGCAGTACTTC.

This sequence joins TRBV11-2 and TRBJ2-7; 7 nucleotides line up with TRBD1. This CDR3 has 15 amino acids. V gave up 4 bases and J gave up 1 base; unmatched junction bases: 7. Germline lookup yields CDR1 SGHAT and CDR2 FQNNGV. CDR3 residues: CASSYWTGVSYEQYF. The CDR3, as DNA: TGTGCCAGCAGCTACTGGACAGGAGTTTCCTACGAGCAGTACTTC.

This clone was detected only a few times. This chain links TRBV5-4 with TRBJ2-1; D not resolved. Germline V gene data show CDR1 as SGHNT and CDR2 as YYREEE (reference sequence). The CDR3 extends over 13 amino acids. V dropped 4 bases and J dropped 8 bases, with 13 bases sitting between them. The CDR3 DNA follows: TGTGCCAGCAGCACGACTGGTACGTATGAGCAGTTCTTC. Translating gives CASSTTGTYEQFF.

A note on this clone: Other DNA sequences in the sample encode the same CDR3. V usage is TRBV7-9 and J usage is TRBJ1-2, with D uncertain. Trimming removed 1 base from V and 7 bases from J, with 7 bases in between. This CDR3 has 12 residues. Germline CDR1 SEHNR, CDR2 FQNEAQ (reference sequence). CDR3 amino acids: CASSLGTGGYTF. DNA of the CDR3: TGTGCCAGCAGCTTAGGGACTGGTGGCTACACCTTC.

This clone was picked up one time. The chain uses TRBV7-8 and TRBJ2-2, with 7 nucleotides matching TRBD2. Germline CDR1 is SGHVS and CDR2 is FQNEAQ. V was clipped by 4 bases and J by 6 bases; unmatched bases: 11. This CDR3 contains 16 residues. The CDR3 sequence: CASSSAGQNYAGELFF. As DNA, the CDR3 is TGTGCCAGCAGCTCAGCGGGGCAGAATTATGCCGGGGAGCTGTTTTTT.

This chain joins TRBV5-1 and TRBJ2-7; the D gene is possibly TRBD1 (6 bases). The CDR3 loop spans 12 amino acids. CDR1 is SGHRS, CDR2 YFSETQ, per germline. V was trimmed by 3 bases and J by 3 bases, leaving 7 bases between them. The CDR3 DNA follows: TGCGCCAGCAGCTCGACAGGCTACGAGCAGTACTTC. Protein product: CASSSTGYEQYF.

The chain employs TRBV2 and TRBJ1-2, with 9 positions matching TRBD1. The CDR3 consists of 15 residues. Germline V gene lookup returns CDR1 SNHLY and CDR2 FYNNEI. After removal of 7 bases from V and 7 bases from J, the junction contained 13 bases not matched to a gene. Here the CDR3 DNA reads TGTGCCAGCAAGAGATCGCCGGGACAGGGAGGTGGCTACACCTTC. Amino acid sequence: CASKRSPGQGGGYTF.

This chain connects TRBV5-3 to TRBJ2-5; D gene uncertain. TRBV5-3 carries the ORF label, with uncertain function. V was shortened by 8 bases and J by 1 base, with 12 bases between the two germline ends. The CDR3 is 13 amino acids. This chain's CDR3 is CARPSRSQETQYF. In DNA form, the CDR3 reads TGTGCCAGGCCCAGCAGGTCCCAAGAGACCCAGTACTTC.

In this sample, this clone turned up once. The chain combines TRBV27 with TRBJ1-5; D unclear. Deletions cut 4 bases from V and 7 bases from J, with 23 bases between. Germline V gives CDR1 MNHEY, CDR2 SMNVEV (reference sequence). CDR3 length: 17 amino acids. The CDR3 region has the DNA TGTGCCAGCAGTTCACTCAAGTCGGAGATCCTATTGCAGCCCCAGCATTTT. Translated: CASSSLKSEILLQPQHF.

The CDR3, as DNA: TGCGCCAGCAGCTTGCGGACAGGGGACATCGAGCAGTACTTC. Protein: CASSLRTGDIEQYF. The chain couples TRBV5-1 to TRBJ2-7; 9 bases are a match to TRBD1. Unmatched junction bases numbered 5, after V lost 1 base and J lost 6 bases. The CDR3 totals 14 residues. Germline values: CDR1 SGHRS, CDR2 YFSETQ.

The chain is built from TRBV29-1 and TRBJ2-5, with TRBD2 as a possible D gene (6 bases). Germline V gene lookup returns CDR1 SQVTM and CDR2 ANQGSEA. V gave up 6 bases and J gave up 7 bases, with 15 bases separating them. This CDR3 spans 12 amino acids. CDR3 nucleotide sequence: TGCAGCGTGGGACTCGCAGCGGGGACCCAGTACTTC. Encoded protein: CSVGLAAGTQYF.

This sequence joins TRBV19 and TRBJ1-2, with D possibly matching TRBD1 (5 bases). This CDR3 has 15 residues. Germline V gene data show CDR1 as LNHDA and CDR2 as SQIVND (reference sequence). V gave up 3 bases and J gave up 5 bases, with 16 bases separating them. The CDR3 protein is CASSILHGGAYGYTF. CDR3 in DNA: TGTGCCAGTAGTATCTTGCATGGAGGGGCATATGGCTACACCTTC.

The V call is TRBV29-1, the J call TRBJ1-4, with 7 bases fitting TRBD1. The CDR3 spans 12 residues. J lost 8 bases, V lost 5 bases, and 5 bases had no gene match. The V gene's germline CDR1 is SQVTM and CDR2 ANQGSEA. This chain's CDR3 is CSVQQGQEKLFF. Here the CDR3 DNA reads TGCAGCGTTCAACAGGGACAGGAAAAACTGTTTTTT.

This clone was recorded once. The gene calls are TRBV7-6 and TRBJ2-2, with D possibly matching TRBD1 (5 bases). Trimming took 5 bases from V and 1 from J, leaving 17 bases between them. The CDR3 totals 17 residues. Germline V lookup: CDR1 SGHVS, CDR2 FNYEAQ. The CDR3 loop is CASSPHRKAENTGELFF. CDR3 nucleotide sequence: TGTGCCAGCAGCCCACACAGGAAAGCTGAGAACACCGGGGAGCTGTTTTTT.

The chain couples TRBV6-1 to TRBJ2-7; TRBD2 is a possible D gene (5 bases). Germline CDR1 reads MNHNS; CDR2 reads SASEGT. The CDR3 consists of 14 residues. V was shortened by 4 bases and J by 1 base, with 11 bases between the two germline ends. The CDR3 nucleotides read TGTGCCAGCAGTGCGGCTAGCCGATCCTACGAGCAGTACTTC. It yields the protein CASSAASRSYEQYF.

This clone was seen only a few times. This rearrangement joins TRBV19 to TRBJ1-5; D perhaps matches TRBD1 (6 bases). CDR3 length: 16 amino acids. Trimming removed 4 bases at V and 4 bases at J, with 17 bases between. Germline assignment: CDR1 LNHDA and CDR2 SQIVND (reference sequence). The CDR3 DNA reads TGTGCCAGTAGTAAAAGGTGGGACAAAGGGAATCAGCCCCAGCATTTT. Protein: CASSKRWDKGNQPQHF.

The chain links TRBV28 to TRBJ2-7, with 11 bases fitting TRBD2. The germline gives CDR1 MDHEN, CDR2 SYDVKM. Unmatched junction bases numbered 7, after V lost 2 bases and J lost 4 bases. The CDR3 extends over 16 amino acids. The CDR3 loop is CASSLTGSGRVYEQYF. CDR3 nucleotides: TGTGCCAGCAGTTTAACGGGTAGCGGGAGGGTATACGAGCAGTACTTC. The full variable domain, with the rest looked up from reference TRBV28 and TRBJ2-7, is DVKVTQSSRYLVKRTGEKVFLECVQDMDHENMFWYRQDPGLGLRLIYFSYDVKMKEKGDIPEGYSVSREKKERFSLILESASTNQTSMYLCASSLTGSGRVYEQYFGPGTRLTVT.

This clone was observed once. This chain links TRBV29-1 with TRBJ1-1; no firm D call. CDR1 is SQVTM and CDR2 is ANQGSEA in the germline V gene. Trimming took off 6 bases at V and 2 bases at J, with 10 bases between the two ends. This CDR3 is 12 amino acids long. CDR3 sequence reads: CSVVGVNTEAFF. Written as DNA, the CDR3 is TGCAGCGTCGTCGGGGTCAACACTGAAGCTTTCTTT.

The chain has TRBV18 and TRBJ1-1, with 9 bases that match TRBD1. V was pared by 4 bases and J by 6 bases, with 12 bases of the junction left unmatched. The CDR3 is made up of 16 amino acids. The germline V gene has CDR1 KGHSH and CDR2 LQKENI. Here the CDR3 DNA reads TGTGCCAGCTCACTAAAGGGACAGGGCTTCTTCGCTGAAGCTTTCTTT. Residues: CASSLKGQGFFAEAFF.

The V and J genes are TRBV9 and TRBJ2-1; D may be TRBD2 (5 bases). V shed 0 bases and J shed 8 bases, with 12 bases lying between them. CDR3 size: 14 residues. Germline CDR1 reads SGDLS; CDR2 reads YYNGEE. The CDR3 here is CASSVGNLAYEQFF. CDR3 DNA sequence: TGTGCCAGCAGCGTAGGGAACCTAGCTTATGAGCAGTTCTTC.

The CDR3 is CASSQGSSRYRNYGYTF. CDR3 nucleotide sequence: TGCGCCAGCAGCCAAGGCTCGTCCAGGTATAGAAACTATGGCTACACCTTC. The chain has TRBV4-1 and TRBJ1-2; D ambiguous. Trimming cost V 1 base and J 2 bases, with 17 bases left between them. Germline loops: CDR1 MGHRA, CDR2 YSYEKL. The CDR3 length is 17 residues.